A single sample gave rise to the 17 T cell receptor beta chains below, sequenced in a study of T cell responses to AZD1222 COVID-19 vaccine. The assay was immunoSEQ multiplex PCR, and TCRdb's table has in-frame clones only and misses some. The table records nearly 95,000 clones, around 89% of them present only once. Source: peripheral blood, taken on day 0 of AZD1222 vaccination. The receptors here all came from an adult in good health.

The V gene is TRBV9, the J gene TRBJ1-4; no reliable D call. The germline CDR1 and CDR2 sequences are SGDLS and YYNGEE. The V and J ends lost 3 bases and 6 bases respectively, with 18 bases between them. This CDR3 comprises 16 residues. CDR3 sequence: CASSAKRRRYDEKLFF. The CDR3 nucleotides are TGTGCCAGCAGCGCTAAGCGACGGAGGTATGATGAAAAACTGTTTTTT.

The chain combines TRBV13 with TRBJ2-5; 7 positions match TRBD2. Looked up from germline, CDR1 is PRHDT and CDR2 is FYEKMQ (reference sequence). J gave up 2 bases and V 5 bases, and 5 bases lay outside the gene matches. The CDR3 is 14 residues long. The CDR3 protein is CASSGGTIQETQYF. The DNA of the CDR3 is TGTGCCAGCAGCGGAGGGACTATACAAGAGACCCAGTACTTC.

CDR3 protein: CASSLFQETQYF. In nucleotides, the CDR3 is TGTGCCAGCAGCTTGTTCCAAGAGACCCAGTACTTC. The chain is built from TRBV5-6 and TRBJ2-5, with D uncertain. CDR1 and CDR2 (germline): SGHDT, YYEEEE. This CDR3 has 12 residues. V dropped 1 base and J dropped 1 base, with 2 bases sitting between them. The whole variable domain, filled in from reference TRBV5-6 and TRBJ2-5, reads DAGVTQSPTHLIKTRGQQVTLRCSPKSGHDTVSWYQQALGQGPQFIFQYYEEEERQRGNFPDRFSGHQFPNYSSELNVNALLLGDSALYLCASSLFQETQYFGPGTRLLVL.

The chain couples TRBV10-3 to TRBJ2-7; a weak D match, TRBD1 (7 bases). Trimming removed 3 bases at V and 1 base at J, with 10 bases between. CDR1 ENHRY and CDR2 SYGVKD come from the germline V gene. This CDR3 has 14 residues. CDR3 in amino acids: CAISDQGGSYEQYF. The CDR3 coding sequence is TGTGCCATCAGTGATCAGGGGGGTTCCTACGAGCAGTACTTC.

This sequence joins TRBV5-5 and TRBJ1-6; 7 positions match TRBD1. Germline CDR1 and CDR2: SGHKS and YYEKEE (reference sequence). The CDR3 runs 16 residues. With V trimmed by 4 bases and J by 2 bases, 6 bases remained unmatched. CDR3 nucleotides: TGTGCCAGCAGCACAGGGGACAGTACCTATAATTCACCCCTCCACTTT. Translating it yields CASSTGDSTYNSPLHF.

The V and J genes are TRBV4-3 and TRBJ2-7; maybe TRBD2 (5 bases). CDR1 is LGHNA, CDR2 YSLEER, per germline. The CDR3 consists of 16 residues. Trimming took off 0 bases at V and 5 bases at J, with 17 bases between the two ends. CDR3 residues: CASSQDLASYKHEQYF. The CDR3 DNA sequence: TGCGCCAGCAGCCAAGATTTGGCTAGCTACAAGCACGAGCAGTACTTC.

The rearrangement uses TRBV7-9 and TRBJ1-1, with a weak D call TRBD1 (5 bases). The CDR3 length is 14 residues. V lost 0 bases and J 3 bases, leaving 8 bases between the germline ends. The germline V gene has CDR1 SEHNR and CDR2 FQNEAQ (reference sequence). CDR3 amino acids: CASSLATGDTEAFF. Written as DNA, the CDR3 is TGTGCCAGCAGCTTAGCTACGGGGGACACTGAAGCTTTCTTT.

This clone was counted once. The J gene is TRBJ2-1, the V gene TRBV29-1; D is perhaps TRBD2 (6 bases). Between the trimmed V and J ends, which lost 7 bases and 6 bases, there was a span of 13 bases. The CDR3 sequence is 12 residues long. Germline V gives CDR1 SQVTM, CDR2 ANQGSEA. CDR3 nucleotides: TGCAGCGCCTTACGGGGGATCAATGAGCAGTTCTTC. This gives the protein CSALRGINEQFF.

V usage is TRBV14 and J usage is TRBJ2-5; a weak D match, TRBD2 (6 bases). V lost 1 base and J lost 2, with 11 bases in between. Germline V gene data show CDR1 as SGHDN and CDR2 as FVKESK. CDR3 size: 15 residues. The CDR3 spells CASSQVEGLQETQYF. CDR3 DNA sequence: TGTGCCAGCAGCCAAGTGGAGGGACTGCAAGAGACCCAGTACTTC.

The J gene is TRBJ2-3, the V gene TRBV7-2; tentatively, D is TRBD1 (5 bases). This CDR3 has 14 residues. The germline V and J ends were trimmed by 5 bases and 4 bases, with 13 bases remaining between them. CDR1 is SGHTA, CDR2 FQGNSA, per germline. The CDR3 sequence: CASSQDSGPDTQYF. The CDR3, as DNA: TGTGCCAGCAGCCAAGATTCAGGGCCAGATACGCAGTATTTT.

The chain combines TRBV5-6 with TRBJ1-2; D gene ambiguous. Looked up from germline, CDR1 is SGHDT and CDR2 is YYEEEE. Trimming removed 2 bases from V and 5 bases from J, with 7 bases in between. The CDR3 is 12 residues long. CDR3 sequence (DNA): TGTGCCAGCAGCTTTGCCTATTATGGCTACACCTTC. It translates to CASSFAYYGYTF.

This clone has a single count. The rearrangement uses TRBV11-3 and TRBJ2-7; no firm D call. The germline V gene has CDR1 SGHNT and CDR2 YENEEA. V lost 5 bases to trimming and J lost 4 bases, with 12 bases between them. The CDR3 is 13 amino acids. The CDR3 is CASSGNGVYEQYF. As DNA, the CDR3 is TGTGCCAGCAGCGGGAATGGGGTTTACGAGCAGTACTTC.

The chain joins TRBV2 to TRBJ2-3; 9 bases map to TRBD2. V was clipped by 8 bases and J by 0 bases; unmatched bases: 12. Germline CDR1 and CDR2: SNHLY and FYNNEI. CDR3 length: 17 amino acids. The CDR3 spells CASRLAGTRASTDTQYF. Here the CDR3 DNA reads TGTGCCAGCCGGCTAGCGGGGACCCGGGCTAGCACAGATACGCAGTATTTT.

In its sample, this clone was seen once. J is TRBJ1-5 and V is TRBV27, with unresolved D. The ends were cut back, 4 bases at V and 9 bases at J, with 10 bases in the middle. The CDR3 has 12 residues. Germline CDR1 is MNHEY and CDR2 is SMNVEV (reference sequence). CDR3 protein: CASSSPRVPQHF. CDR3 bases: TGTGCCAGCAGTTCACCACGGGTGCCCCAGCATTTT.

V and J are TRBV7-9 and TRBJ1-1; D unclear. The CDR3 is 13 amino acids. Per germline, CDR1 SEHNR and CDR2 FQNEAQ (reference sequence). V shed 3 bases and J shed 11 bases, with 16 bases lying between them. The CDR3 nucleotides read TGTGCCAGCAGCTTCCCGGGCCCCGGGAGGGCTTTCTTT. Protein: CASSFPGPGRAFF.

V usage is TRBV30 and J usage is TRBJ1-3; D gene ambiguous. Trimming removed 3 bases from V and 0 bases from J, with 12 bases in between. Germline assignment: CDR1 GTSNPN and CDR2 SVGIG (reference sequence). The CDR3 runs to 15 residues. CDR3 nucleotides: TGTGCCTGGAGGCAACAGAGTTACTCTGGAAACACCATATATTTT. It yields the protein CAWRQQSYSGNTIYF.

This clone occurred once. The chain joins TRBV7-2 to TRBJ1-5; D not certain. The CDR3 extends over 15 amino acids. V was shortened by 1 base and J by 5 bases, with 12 bases between the two germline ends. Per germline, CDR1 SGHTA and CDR2 FQGNSA. The CDR3 DNA reads TGTGCCAGCAGCTTAGTTCACACCCCGTATCAGCCCCAGCATTTT. It translates to CASSLVHTPYQPQHF.